The 28 T cell receptor beta chains listed next were all sequenced from one sample in a study of blood T cell repertoires in COVID-19. The table came from immunoSEQ multiplex PCR; TCRdb's copy has only in-frame clones and leaves some out. The sample yields hundreds of thousands of clones, 85% to 90% seen once. Input material: peripheral blood. The source of these receptors is a woman between 45 and 60 years old with acute or convalescent COVID-19.

The V call is TRBV19, the J call TRBJ1-5; D possibly corresponds to TRBD1 (5 bases). The germline V gene encodes CDR1 LNHDA and CDR2 SQIVND (reference sequence). The CDR3 loop spans 16 amino acids. The germline V and J ends were trimmed by 3 bases and 4 bases, with 16 bases remaining between them. The CDR3 coding sequence is TGTGCCAGTAGTATCCGGGTGGCAGGGAAGAATCAGCCCCAGCATTTT. Its translation: CASSIRVAGKNQPQHF.

V usage is TRBV24-1 and J usage is TRBJ2-1; possibly TRBD1 for D (6 bases). With 4 bases removed from V and 2 bases from J, the gap between germline ends came to 17 bases. The CDR3 sequence is 17 residues long. The germline gives CDR1 KGHDR, CDR2 SFDVKD. The CDR3 spells CATSERTGIVPYNEQFF. The CDR3 DNA is TGTGCCACCAGTGAAAGAACAGGGATAGTTCCCTACAATGAGCAGTTCTTC.

The chain employs TRBV19 and TRBJ2-7, with TRBD2 identical over 9 bases. The CDR3 runs 14 residues. V lost 2 bases to trimming and J lost 7 bases; unmatched junction nucleotides: 6. Germline V lookup: CDR1 LNHDA, CDR2 SQIVND (reference sequence). The CDR3 nucleotides read TGTGCCAGTAGTATACTAGCGGGAACGGGTGAGCAGTACTTC. This codes for CASSILAGTGEQYF.

The chain employs TRBV2 and TRBJ1-2; weak D call: TRBD1 (5 bases). Trimming took 2 bases from V and 6 from J, leaving 19 bases between them. The CDR3 consists of 16 residues. Germline CDR1 SNHLY, CDR2 FYNNEI. The CDR3 region is CASSEISDTGWDGYTF. The CDR3 DNA is TGTGCCAGCAGTGAAATCTCGGACACAGGATGGGATGGCTACACCTTC.

The rearrangement uses TRBV2 and TRBJ2-5; 9 bases fit TRBD2. Germline trimming cut 4 bases from V and 4 bases from J; bases unmatched to any gene: 7. Germline loops: CDR1 SNHLY, CDR2 FYNNEI. The CDR3 sequence is 15 residues long. CDR3: CASSVISGSGETQYF. CDR3 nucleotides: TGTGCCAGCAGTGTGATTAGCGGGAGTGGAGAGACCCAGTACTTC.

J is TRBJ1-2 and V is TRBV27; 7 bases match TRBD1. The length of the CDR3 is 18 residues. After removal of 3 bases from V and 4 bases from J, the junction contained 17 bases not matched to a gene. Germline CDR1 and CDR2: MNHEY and SMNVEV (reference sequence). The CDR3 spells CASSFQGLTTGEAYGYTF. DNA of the CDR3: TGTGCCAGCAGTTTTCAGGGCCTCACCACAGGGGAAGCCTATGGCTACACCTTC.

V is TRBV11-2 and J is TRBJ1-2; D not resolved. The CDR3 consists of 15 residues. Trimming pared 1 base from V and 2 bases from J, leaving 11 bases between. Germline loops: CDR1 SGHAT, CDR2 FQNNGV. The CDR3 coding sequence is TGTGCCAGCAGCTTAGGTAACACTATGAACTATGGCTACACCTTC. The encoded protein is CASSLGNTMNYGYTF.

The chain recombines TRBV20-1 with TRBJ1-2; D is unresolved. Trimming took 3 bases from V and 2 from J, leaving 10 bases between them. Germline V gene sequence: CDR1 DFQATT, CDR2 SNEGSKA (reference sequence). The CDR3 has 13 residues. The CDR3 DNA sequence: TGCAGTGCTAGTGCGTCAGGAAACTATGGCTACACCTTC. Amino acid sequence: CSASASGNYGYTF.

The rearrangement links TRBV3-1 (or the pseudogene TRBV3-2) to TRBJ1-6; the match to TRBD1 covers 8 bases. V shed 3 bases and J 7 bases; nucleotides not matched to a gene: 5. This CDR3 spans 15 amino acids. Germline V lookup: CDR1 LGHDT, CDR2 YNNKEL (reference sequence). Here the CDR3 reads CASSQRTGSNSPLHF. The CDR3 coding sequence is TGTGCCAGCAGCCAGCGGACAGGGAGCAATTCACCCCTCCACTTT.

The rearrangement uses TRBV6-5 and TRBJ1-6; maybe TRBD1 (6 bases). Germline-derived CDR1 and CDR2 are MNHEY and SVGAGI. V lost 6 bases, J lost 6 bases, and 12 bases lay in between. The CDR3 runs to 14 residues. In DNA, the CDR3 is TGTGCCAGCAGAACAGGGTGGGGTAATTCACCCCTCCACTTT. This codes for CASRTGWGNSPLHF.

This clone was counted a single time. This chain uses TRBV4-2 with TRBJ2-4; D is ambiguous. The germline V gene has CDR1 LGHNA and CDR2 YNFKEQ. The ends were cut back, 0 bases at V and 2 bases at J, with 8 bases in the middle. CDR3 length: 15 amino acids. The CDR3 DNA follows: TGTGCCAGCAGCCAAGACGAGAATTCCAAAAACATTCAGTACTTC. This codes for CASSQDENSKNIQYF.

The chain combines TRBV7-9 with TRBJ1-2, with 8 bases lining up with TRBD1. There are 15 residues in the CDR3. V shed 5 bases, J shed 4 bases, and the junction held 9 bases outside the gene matches. Germline V lookup: CDR1 SEHNR, CDR2 FQNEAQ (reference sequence). The CDR3 protein is CASSVGTGPIYGYTF. The CDR3 nucleotides are TGTGCCAGCAGCGTTGGGACAGGCCCCATCTATGGCTACACCTTC.

The J gene is TRBJ2-2, the V gene TRBV30; D possibly corresponds to TRBD2 (6 bases). V lost 4 bases, J lost 6 bases, and 9 bases lay in between. The CDR3 contains 12 residues. Germline values: CDR1 GTSNPN, CDR2 SVGIG (reference sequence). The CDR3 bases are TGTGCCTGGACCGGAGGGGCCGGGGAGCTGTTTTTT. Translated, it gives CAWTGGAGELFF.

This chain connects TRBV19 to TRBJ2-7, with 8 bases identical to TRBD2. The CDR3 has 15 amino acids. The germline CDR1 and CDR2 sequences are LNHDA and SQIVND (reference sequence). The V gene end was trimmed by 1 base and the J gene end by 2 bases; junction bases not matched to a gene: 4. CDR3 sequence: CASSIGSGAAYEQYF. CDR3 bases: TGTGCCAGTAGTATAGGTAGCGGGGCCGCCTACGAGCAGTACTTC.

This chain connects TRBV21-1 to TRBJ1-2. TRBV21-1 is annotated as a pseudogene. The CDR3 loop spans 17 amino acids. The CDR3 here is CASSKVNGRTANYGYTF. CDR3 DNA sequence: TGTGCCAGCAGCAAAGTAAACGGTAGAACTGCTAACTATGGCTACACCTTC.

This clone was recorded a few times. Within the sample, other DNA sequences also encode this same CDR3. The gene calls are TRBV5-1 and TRBJ1-2; no clear D. Germline V gene data show CDR1 as SGHRS and CDR2 as YFSETQ. V was clipped by 0 bases and J by 2 bases, with 5 bases between them. The CDR3 has 13 amino acids. CDR3 in DNA: TGCGCCAGCAGCTTGGACAGCAACTATGGCTACACCTTC. This codes for CASSLDSNYGYTF.

The V call is TRBV27, the J call TRBJ2-7; D gene uncertain. The V end lost 7 bases, the J end lost 3 bases, and 13 bases lay between the germline ends. CDR3 length equals 13 residues. CDR1 and CDR2 from the germline V gene are MNHEY and SMNVEV (reference sequence). The CDR3 DNA sequence: TGTGCCAGCAAAAGTCTGGCAGACTACGAGCAGTACTTC. Translating gives CASKSLADYEQYF.

This chain joins TRBV29-1 and TRBJ1-2; D may be TRBD1 (6 bases). This CDR3 contains 12 residues. The V and J ends lost 6 bases and 3 bases respectively, with 11 bases between them. Germline V gene data show CDR1 as SQVTM and CDR2 as ANQGSEA. This CDR3 reads CSVGEGDYGYTF. The CDR3 DNA reads TGCAGCGTAGGTGAGGGGGACTATGGCTACACCTTC.

The chain is built from TRBV7-9 and TRBJ1-2, with a possible D match to TRBD1 (5 bases). The V gene lost 5 bases and the J gene lost 4 bases, with 11 bases spanning the gap. This CDR3 contains 13 residues. From germline, CDR1 is SEHNR and CDR2 FQNEAQ (reference sequence). CDR3 amino acids: CASSQDSTYGYTF. The CDR3 coding sequence is TGTGCCAGCAGCCAAGACAGTACCTATGGCTACACCTTC.

The chain recombines TRBV7-6 with TRBJ1-2, with D tentatively TRBD1 (5 bases). Per germline, CDR1 SGHVS and CDR2 FNYEAQ. Trimming took 3 bases from V and 6 from J, leaving 14 bases between them. This CDR3 spans 14 amino acids. CDR3 residues: CASSFVRPGDGYTF. The DNA for the CDR3 is TGTGCCAGCAGCTTCGTCCGGCCGGGGGATGGCTACACCTTC.

The V and J genes are TRBV10-3 and TRBJ1-2, with unresolved D. The CDR3 extends over 12 amino acids. The germline V gene encodes CDR1 ENHRY and CDR2 SYGVKD. The ends were cut back, 3 bases at V and 7 bases at J, with 9 bases in the middle. CDR3 DNA sequence: TGTGCCATCAGTGAACTCGTCGGTGGCTACACCTTC. Translated: CAISELVGGYTF.

V usage is TRBV2 and J usage is TRBJ2-3; maybe TRBD1 (6 bases). V was shortened by 7 bases and J by 8 bases, with 16 bases between the two germline ends. This CDR3 contains 13 residues. Germline CDR1 SNHLY, CDR2 FYNNEI. CDR3: CASKGQQRGTQYF. CDR3 coding DNA: TGTGCCAGCAAGGGACAACAGCGTGGTACGCAGTATTTT.

This rearrangement joins TRBV10-3 to TRBJ1-3; D is ambiguous. The V end was cut by 0 bases, the J end by 4 bases, with 4 bases between. Germline loops: CDR1 ENHRY, CDR2 SYGVKD. The CDR3 is 13 amino acids. This CDR3 is CAISESEGNTIYF. CDR3 nucleotides: TGTGCCATCAGTGAGTCCGAGGGAAACACCATATATTTT.

The chain uses TRBV30 and TRBJ2-2; tentatively, D is TRBD1 (6 bases). Trimming took 2 bases from V and 4 from J, leaving 11 bases between them. The CDR3 length is 14 residues. CDR1 is GTSNPN, CDR2 SVGIG, per germline (reference sequence). DNA of the CDR3: TGTGCCTGGAGTACCAGGGGCGGCACCGGGGAGCTGTTTTTT. Amino acids: CAWSTRGGTGELFF.

About this clone itself: Other DNA sequences in the sample encode the same CDR3. V and J are TRBV12-3 or TRBV12-4 and TRBJ1-5; tentative D call: TRBD1 (6 bases). The CDR3 spans 12 residues. The V end was cut by 5 bases, the J end by 7 bases, with 9 bases between. CDR3 DNA: TGTGCCAGCAGTCCAGGGGACCAGCCCCAGCATTTT. Amino acids: CASSPGDQPQHF.

V gene TRBV11-2 combines with J gene TRBJ2-6; TRBD1 agrees at 8 bases. Germline V gene sequence: CDR1 SGHAT, CDR2 FQNNGV. CDR3 size: 18 residues. Trimming cost V 1 base and J 2 bases; bases outside gene matches: 7. For the CDR3, the DNA is TGTGCCAGCAGCTTAGCTATCAGGGGGCTAGCTGGGGCCAACGTCCTGACTTTC. Amino acid sequence: CASSLAIRGLAGANVLTF. Filled out from reference TRBV11-2 and TRBJ2-6, the complete variable domain reads EAGVAQSPRYKIIEKRQSVAFWCNPISGHATLYWYQQILGQGPKLLIQFQNNGVVDDSQLPKDRFSAERLKGVDSTLKIQPAKLEDSAVYLCASSLAIRGLAGANVLTFGAGSRLTVL.

CDR3 in DNA: TGCGCCAGTAACCAGGGGATCGTCACCGGGGAGCTGTTTTTT. Encoded protein: CASNQGIVTGELFF. The chain is built from TRBV5-1 and TRBJ2-2; D might be TRBD1 (6 bases). The germline gives CDR1 SGHRS, CDR2 YFSETQ. The CDR3 has 14 amino acids. V was cut by 8 bases and J by 4 bases, with 15 bases left in between.

The chain employs TRBV5-1 and TRBJ2-3, with 7 nucleotides matching TRBD2. The CDR3 has 16 amino acids. CDR1 SGHRS and CDR2 YFSETQ come from the germline V gene. V was clipped by 4 bases and J by 0 bases; unmatched bases: 8. DNA of the CDR3: TGCGCCAGCAGCCCTAGGGCTAGCGGAAGCACAGATACGCAGTATTTT. Encoded protein: CASSPRASGSTDTQYF.